The subject of this entry is one TCR beta chain. Its specificity is not known. Per germline, CDR1 MNHEY and CDR2 SMNVEV (reference sequence). This CDR3 spans 14 amino acids. Trimming took 2 bases from V and 7 from J, leaving 12 bases between them. The assay looked at 99,000 or so TCR templates in each sample. TCRdb keeps only in-frame clones here, not all; method: immunoSEQ multiplex PCR. The sample has about 120,000 clones, roughly 89% seen once. The data were obtained in a study of siplizumab effects on memory and regulatory T cells. Study-level findings and limits: No more than a minor fraction of alloreactive clones could be traced back to unstimulated subsets. Mappable alloreactive CD4+ clones averaged approximately 62% Treg-derived with siplizumab versus approximately 25% in controls.

This receptor was taken from a human donor in good health. The chain employs TRBV27 and TRBJ1-5; possibly TRBD1 for D (5 bases). Specimen: CD4+ T cells sorted from blood. CDR3 nucleotides: TGTGCCAGCAGTTTAGGGGGAGGAAAACAGCCCCAGCATTTT. Amino acid sequence: CASSLGGGKQPQHF.